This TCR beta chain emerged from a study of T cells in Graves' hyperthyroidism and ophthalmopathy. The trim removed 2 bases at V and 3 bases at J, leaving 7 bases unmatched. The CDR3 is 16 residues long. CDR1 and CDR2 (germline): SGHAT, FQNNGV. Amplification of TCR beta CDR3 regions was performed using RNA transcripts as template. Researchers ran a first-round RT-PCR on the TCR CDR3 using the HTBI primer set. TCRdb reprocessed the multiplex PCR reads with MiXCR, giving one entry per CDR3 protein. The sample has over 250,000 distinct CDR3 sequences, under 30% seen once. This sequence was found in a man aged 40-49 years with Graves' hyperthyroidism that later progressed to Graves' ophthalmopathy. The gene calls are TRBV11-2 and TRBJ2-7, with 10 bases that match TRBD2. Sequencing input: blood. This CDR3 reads CASSLQGASGSYEQYF. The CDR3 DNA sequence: TGTGCCAGCAGCTTACAGGGGGCTAGCGGGAGCTACGAGCAGTACTTC.